These 20 T cell receptor beta chains share one sample of origin, sequenced in a study of blood T cell repertoires in COVID-19. The protocol was immunoSEQ multiplex PCR, while the TCRdb copy is restricted to in-frame clones and leaves out a portion. The table includes approximately 290,000 clones, about 89% detected once. The sample was peripheral blood. These receptors came from a man between 25 and 39 years old with acute or convalescent COVID-19.

This rearrangement joins TRBV24-1 to TRBJ2-6; D uncertain. Germline V gene data show CDR1 as KGHDR and CDR2 as SFDVKD. The CDR3 sequence is 14 residues long. V shed 4 bases and J shed 2 bases, with 5 bases lying between them. CDR3 protein: CATSDTAGANVLTF. CDR3 sequence (DNA): TGTGCCACCAGTGACACGGCTGGGGCCAACGTCCTGACTTTC.

The chain is built from TRBV21-1 and TRBJ2-1; the table's D call, TRBD2, was not checked against the DNA. TRBV21-1 is recorded as a pseudogene. The CDR3 loop spans 23 amino acids. CDR3 in DNA: TGTGCCAGCAGCAAAGACAGGACAATAGCGGGAGGGCTATATAGGTTGTCCTACAATGAGCAGTTCTTC. It translates to CASSKDRTIAGGLYRLSYNEQFF.

This rearrangement joins TRBV28 to TRBJ1-2, with a tentative D call TRBD1 (6 bases). Germline V gives CDR1 MDHEN, CDR2 SYDVKM. V was pared by 8 bases and J by 8 bases, with 21 bases between. The CDR3 spans 14 residues. The CDR3, as DNA: TGTGCCAGCGCCCGGGACACGTATTCGGGAGGCTACACCTTC. Translated, it gives CASARDTYSGGYTF.

V usage is TRBV30 and J usage is TRBJ1-4, with D unresolved. Germline values: CDR1 GTSNPN, CDR2 SVGIG (reference sequence). V lost 3 bases and J 6 bases, leaving 17 bases between the germline ends. The CDR3 extends over 15 amino acids. CDR3 nucleotides: TGTGCCTGGAGCCCCGGGAGGGCGAGGCATGAAAAACTGTTTTTT. Encoded protein: CAWSPGRARHEKLFF.

This chain joins TRBV28 and TRBJ1-6; TRBD1 aligns across 7 bases. The trim removed 6 bases at V and 9 bases at J, leaving 14 bases unmatched. Germline CDR1 is MDHEN and CDR2 is SYDVKM. The length of the CDR3 is 16 residues. In nucleotides, the CDR3 is TGTGCCAGCAGGAGTGCGCGACAGGGCGGCTTTTCACCCCTCCACTTT. Protein sequence: CASRSARQGGFSPLHF. The full variable domain, in which reference TRBV28 and TRBJ1-6 provide the parts outside the CDR3, is DVKVTQSSRYLVKRTGEKVFLECVQDMDHENMFWYRQDPGLGLRLIYFSYDVKMKEKGDIPEGYSVSREKKERFSLILESASTNQTSMYLCASRSARQGGFSPLHFGNGTRLTVT.

The chain is built from TRBV6-5 and TRBJ2-3, with 8 nucleotides matching TRBD2. Germline V CDR1 and CDR2: MNHEY, SVGAGI. With 5 bases clipped from V and 3 bases from J, the junction kept 4 bases outside the gene matches. The CDR3 covers 14 residues. CDR3 sequence (DNA): TGTGCCAGCAGTCGGGGACTAGTGACAGATACGCAGTATTTT. Translation gives CASSRGLVTDTQYF.

The chain uses TRBV7-2 and TRBJ1-1, with 8 bases matching TRBD1. With 5 bases clipped from V and 3 bases from J, the junction kept 11 bases outside the gene matches. The CDR3 is 16 residues long. Germline V gene data show CDR1 as SGHTA and CDR2 as FQGNSA. The CDR3 reads CASSPLDREADTEAFF. DNA for the CDR3: TGTGCCAGCAGCCCCCTGGACAGGGAAGCAGACACTGAAGCTTTCTTT.

The V and J genes are TRBV20-1 and TRBJ2-1; TRBD2 might be the D (6 bases). This CDR3 is built from 10 residues. The germline gives CDR1 DFQATT, CDR2 SNEGSKA (reference sequence). Trimming stripped 7 bases from V and 12 bases from J, with 13 bases between. This CDR3 is CSVWREWQFF. In DNA form, the CDR3 reads TGCAGTGTTTGGCGGGAATGGCAGTTCTTC.

To note about this clone: At one end the junction does not follow the germline gene, possibly because of a read error. The genes are TRBV7-7 and TRBJ1-1; TRBD1 is a possible D gene (5 bases). This CDR3 contains 16 residues. CDR1 SSHAT and CDR2 FNYEAQ come from the germline V gene (reference sequence). The CDR3 region has the DNA TGTGCTAGCAGCCCTATGACAGCTAACATGAACACTGAAGCTTTCTTT. Translating it yields CASSPMTANMNTEAFF.

The chain links TRBV19 to TRBJ1-1; 11 nucleotides match TRBD1. With 10 bases clipped from V and 4 bases from J, the junction kept 8 bases outside the gene matches. The germline V gene encodes CDR1 LNHDA and CDR2 SQIVND (reference sequence). The CDR3 totals 14 residues. The DNA of the CDR3 is TGTGCCACAGGACAGGGGGCGTTTCTCACTGAAGCTTTCTTT. Protein sequence: CATGQGAFLTEAFF.

V gene TRBV28 combines with J gene TRBJ2-7; D remains unclear. Germline CDR1 MDHEN, CDR2 SYDVKM. CDR3 length: 13 amino acids. V lost 2 bases and J lost 7, with 12 bases in between. This chain's CDR3 is CASSLPRPGEQYF. The CDR3 region has the DNA TGTGCCAGCAGTTTACCCCGGCCCGGGGAGCAGTACTTC.

For the CDR3, the DNA is TGTGCCAGCAGCTTGTTACAGGACTATGGCTACACCTTC. Amino acid sequence: CASSLLQDYGYTF. This chain links TRBV5-6 with TRBJ1-2; possible D gene TRBD1, 5 bases. CDR1 SGHDT and CDR2 YYEEEE come from the germline V gene. The CDR3 covers 13 residues. Trimming removed 1 base from V and 3 bases from J, with 7 bases in between.

V usage is TRBV29-1 and J usage is TRBJ1-1, with D unclear. The CDR3 extends over 15 amino acids. The V end was cut by 1 base, the J end by 3 bases, with 15 bases between. CDR1 is SQVTM and CDR2 is ANQGSEA in the germline V gene. The CDR3 DNA reads TGCAGCGTTGAAGGGTCGAGGGCCCATGACACTGAAGCTTTCTTT. This gives the protein CSVEGSRAHDTEAFF.

To note about this clone: This sample includes further DNA sequences coding for the same CDR3. The chain links TRBV5-1 to TRBJ2-7; 10 nucleotides align to TRBD2. V trimming: 0 bases; J trimming: 1 base; junction bases outside the gene matches: 4. The CDR3 runs to 16 residues. Germline V CDR1 and CDR2: SGHRS, YFSETQ. As DNA, the CDR3 is TGCGCCAGCAGCTTGGTTGCTAGCGGGGGTTCCTACGAGCAGTACTTC. Its translation: CASSLVASGGSYEQYF.

The V call is TRBV9, the J call TRBJ2-3; a possible D gene is TRBD1 (5 bases). The V end lost 3 bases, the J end lost 3 bases, and 23 bases lay between the germline ends. CDR1 and CDR2 (germline): SGDLS, YYNGEE. The CDR3 runs 18 residues. The CDR3 DNA follows: TGTGCCAGCAGCGCTGACCCAGGGCACGCCCCGATGACAGATACGCAGTATTTT. This gives the protein CASSADPGHAPMTDTQYF. The whole variable domain, filled in from reference TRBV9 and TRBJ2-3, reads DSGVTQTPKHLITATGQRVTLRCSPRSGDLSVYWYQQSLDQGLQFLIQYYNGEERAKGNILERFSAQQFPDLHSELNLSSLELGDSALYFCASSADPGHAPMTDTQYFGPGTRLTVL.

With respect to this clone: This sample includes further DNA sequences coding for the same CDR3. The rearrangement links TRBV18 to TRBJ2-7; 10 nucleotides align to TRBD1. The CDR3 spans 15 residues. Germline CDR1 and CDR2: KGHSH and LQKENI. Losses at the gene ends were 0 bases for V and 2 bases for J; bases not matched to a gene: 1. CDR3 residues: CASSPPGQGTYEQYF. The CDR3 bases are TGTGCCAGCTCACCACCGGGACAGGGGACCTACGAGCAGTACTTC.

To note about this clone: The sample carries other DNA sequences with the same CDR3. V usage is TRBV9 and J usage is TRBJ1-3; no firm D call. The CDR3 is 15 amino acids. Trimming removed 0 bases at V and 1 base at J, with 8 bases between. Germline CDR1 reads SGDLS; CDR2 reads YYNGEE. Here the CDR3 reads CASSVAPGSGNTIYF. DNA of the CDR3: TGTGCCAGCAGCGTAGCCCCCGGGTCTGGAAACACCATATATTTT. The complete variable domain, with remaining parts taken from reference TRBV9 and TRBJ1-3, reads DSGVTQTPKHLITATGQRVTLRCSPRSGDLSVYWYQQSLDQGLQFLIQYYNGEERAKGNILERFSAQQFPDLHSELNLSSLELGDSALYFCASSVAPGSGNTIYFGEGSWLTVV.

The chain employs TRBV6-6 and TRBJ2-6; 7 nucleotides line up with TRBD1. This CDR3 is built from 14 residues. Trimming at V came to 8 bases and at J to 4 bases, leaving 5 bases not matched to a gene. Germline CDR1 and CDR2: MNHNY and SVGAGI (reference sequence). CDR3 loop: CASDDRAGANVLTF. CDR3 DNA sequence: TGTGCCAGCGATGACAGGGCCGGGGCCAACGTCCTGACTTTC.

The chain recombines TRBV14 with TRBJ2-3; D perhaps matches TRBD2 (7 bases). V was cut by 8 bases and J by 2 bases, with 17 bases left in between. Per germline, CDR1 SGHDN and CDR2 FVKESK. This CDR3 has 15 residues. The CDR3 coding sequence is TGTGCCAGCGCGGGGGCGCCGCGATCCACAGATACGCAGTATTTT. It yields the protein CASAGAPRSTDTQYF.

The DNA for the CDR3 is TGTGCCAGCAGCTTTGGCCGCTCCTACAATGAGCAGTTCTTC. Translated: CASSFGRSYNEQFF. The chain couples TRBV11-2 to TRBJ2-1; D is unresolved. V lost 3 bases to trimming and J lost 0 bases, with 6 bases between them. Germline-derived CDR1 and CDR2 are SGHAT and FQNNGV. CDR3 length: 14 residues.